These 14 T cell receptor beta chains came from one sample sequenced in a study of T cell responses to AZD1222 COVID-19 vaccine. Clones were sequenced by immunoSEQ multiplex PCR, and TCRdb holds only the in-frame ones, with some missing. Here the sample spans 240,000 or so clones, 85% to 95% being singletons. The source was peripheral blood, collected on day 0 of AZD1222 vaccination. Receptor source: an adult in good health.

The genes are TRBV28 and TRBJ1-4; TRBD1 might be the D (5 bases). This CDR3 region has 13 residues. V lost 5 bases, J lost 8 bases, and 12 bases lay in between. Germline V lookup: CDR1 MDHEN, CDR2 SYDVKM. CDR3 sequence (DNA): TGTGCCAGCAGTCCGGGGCCCCGAGAAAAACTGTTTTTT. It encodes CASSPGPREKLFF.

This clone is a singleton in its sample. This rearrangement joins TRBV5-1 to TRBJ2-1; D remains ambiguous. Trimming took 7 bases from V and 9 from J, leaving 20 bases between them. This CDR3 comprises 14 residues. The germline CDR1 and CDR2 sequences are SGHRS and YFSETQ. The DNA of the CDR3 is TGCGCCAGCTCCCCGACCGTAACAGCGAGTGAGCAGTTCTTC. Amino acid sequence: CASSPTVTASEQFF.

This clone was counted once. The chain carries TRBV10-1 and TRBJ1-6; D is possibly TRBD1 (6 bases). Germline lookup yields CDR1 WNHNN and CDR2 SYGVQD (reference sequence). V was pared by 8 bases and J by 9 bases, with 17 bases between. This CDR3 is 14 amino acids long. CDR3 coding DNA: TGCGCCAGCCCCCGACAGGTCAGGGGTTCACCCCTCCACTTT. Protein product: CASPRQVRGSPLHF.

The chain has TRBV7-8 and TRBJ1-6, with 7 bases fitting TRBD1. The V and J ends lost 3 bases and 6 bases, in that order; junction bases with no gene match: 8. The CDR3 runs to 16 residues. From germline, CDR1 is SGHVS and CDR2 FQNEAQ. This chain's CDR3 is CASSFKRTGFNSPLHF. The CDR3 DNA reads TGTGCCAGCAGCTTTAAGAGGACAGGTTTTAATTCACCCCTCCACTTT.

The chain joins TRBV5-8 to TRBJ1-4, with 7 nucleotides matching TRBD1. Germline V gene data show CDR1 as SGHTS and CDR2 as YDEGEE. V gave up 4 bases and J gave up 3 bases; unmatched junction bases: 9. This CDR3 has 16 amino acids. The chain's CDR3 is CASSRFQGEANEKLFF. The DNA of the CDR3 is TGTGCCAGCAGCAGATTCCAGGGGGAAGCTAATGAAAAACTGTTTTTT. The full variable domain, in which reference TRBV5-8 and TRBJ1-4 provide the parts outside the CDR3, is EAGVTQSPTHLIKTRGQQATLRCSPISGHTSVYWYQQALGLGLQFLLWYDEGEERNRGNFPPRFSGRQFPNYSSELNVNALELEDSALYLCASSRFQGEANEKLFFGSGTQLSVL.

For the CDR3, the DNA is TGTGCCAGCAGCCAAACAGGTGAACTCTCCAACGTCCTGACTTTC. Translating it yields CASSQTGELSNVLTF. The chain couples TRBV3-1 (or the pseudogene TRBV3-2) to TRBJ2-6, with TRBD1 as a possible D gene (5 bases). The length of the CDR3 is 15 residues. Trimming shortened V by 2 bases and J by 8 bases, and 13 bases separated the two germline ends. Germline CDR1 and CDR2: LGHDT and YNNKEL (reference sequence).

V usage is TRBV2 and J usage is TRBJ1-2, with TRBD1 matching 9 bases. Per germline, CDR1 SNHLY and CDR2 FYNNEI. Losses at the gene ends were 5 bases for V and 5 bases for J; bases not matched to a gene: 9. The CDR3 covers 15 residues. The DNA for the CDR3 is TGTGCCAGCAGTCGGACAGGGGCGGAGCCTTATGGCTACACCTTC. This codes for CASSRTGAEPYGYTF.

The rearrangement links TRBV28 to TRBJ2-7, with 13 bases that match TRBD2. This CDR3 region has 15 residues. The trim removed 4 bases at V and 4 bases at J, leaving 4 bases unmatched. Germline V gene data show CDR1 as MDHEN and CDR2 as SYDVKM. The CDR3 spells CASSWTSGSRYEQYF. In DNA form, the CDR3 reads TGTGCCAGCAGTTGGACTAGCGGGAGTCGGTACGAGCAGTACTTC.

The rearrangement links TRBV14 to TRBJ1-2, with unresolved D. Germline V CDR1 and CDR2: SGHDN, FVKESK. The CDR3 has 15 residues. V was shortened by 1 base and J by 0 bases, with 9 bases between the two germline ends. The CDR3 loop reads CASSQVGGANYGYTF. The CDR3 region has the DNA TGTGCCAGCAGCCAAGTTGGCGGAGCTAACTATGGCTACACCTTC.

The chain employs TRBV11-2 and TRBJ1-1; D remains unclear. The CDR3 spans 14 residues. Germline CDR1 is SGHAT and CDR2 is FQNNGV. V was cut by 1 base and J by 1 base, with 7 bases left in between. CDR3 sequence reads: CASSLGQANTEAFF. The CDR3, as DNA: TGTGCCAGCAGCTTAGGTCAGGCGAACACTGAAGCTTTCTTT.

This clone is a singleton in its sample. The gene calls are TRBV11-1 and TRBJ1-2; D is unclear. Germline V gives CDR1 SGHAT, CDR2 FQDESV (reference sequence). This CDR3 has 12 residues. V lost 5 bases and J lost 2, with 6 bases in between. The CDR3: CASSRENYGYTF. The CDR3 DNA follows: TGTGCCAGCAGCCGGGAAAACTATGGCTACACCTTC.

The chain combines TRBV7-2 with TRBJ2-1; 7 bases fit TRBD1. Trimming cost V 1 base and J 12 bases; bases outside gene matches: 12. The CDR3 spans 15 residues. In germline, CDR1 is SGHTA, CDR2 FQGNSA. CDR3 amino acids: CASSLDLGQGVGQFF. CDR3 coding DNA: TGTGCCAGCAGCTTAGATTTAGGGCAGGGGGTAGGGCAGTTCTTC.

This chain joins TRBV20-1 and TRBJ1-1; 8 bases are shared with TRBD1. Germline trimming cut 4 bases from V and 6 bases from J; bases unmatched to any gene: 1. The length of the CDR3 is 11 residues. Germline-derived CDR1 and CDR2 are DFQATT and SNEGSKA (reference sequence). In DNA, the CDR3 is TGCAGTGCTAAGGACAGGGCTGAAGCTTTCTTT. It yields the protein CSAKDRAEAFF.

The rearrangement uses TRBV7-9 and TRBJ2-3; D remains unclear. The CDR3 consists of 15 residues. Germline CDR1 is SEHNR and CDR2 is FQNEAQ (reference sequence). The V end lost 0 bases, the J end lost 0 bases, and 7 bases lay between the germline ends. CDR3 bases: TGTGCCAGCAGCTTAGCGTTAGGGAGCACAGATACGCAGTATTTT. Protein: CASSLALGSTDTQYF.